This TCR beta chain was sequenced for a study of T cell responses to AZD1222 COVID-19 vaccine. Study-wide background: Researchers grouped second doses given at about 4 or about 12 weeks into one pool.

Study-wide results and limits: Nearly half of spike-specific TCRs reportedly target variant regions that are unmutated in the B.1.351 and B.1.1.7 variants. Spike-spanning, vaccine-associated CD4 TCRs were dominant at 160-218 and 743-854.

A remark on this clone: Its matching antigen is unknown.

TCRdb's table, derived via immunoSEQ multiplex PCR, lists solely in-frame clones and lacks some. The profile shows about 85,000 clones, approximately 89% of them singletons. Germline CDR1 is LGHDT and CDR2 is YNNKEL (reference sequence). The CDR3 has 15 amino acids. V lost 1 base and J 1 base, leaving 11 bases between the germline ends. The specimen was peripheral blood, collected on day 0 of AZD1222 vaccination. The TCR comes from an adult in good health. The V gene is TRBV3-1 (or the pseudogene TRBV3-2), the J gene TRBJ2-7; possible D gene TRBD2, 5 bases. In DNA, the CDR3 is TGTGCCAGCAGCCAAGGGGGAGTTAGGTCCTACGAGCAGTACTTC. Protein: CASSQGGVRSYEQYF.